The rows below give T cell receptor beta chains drawn from one sample of a study of T cell changes during pregnancy in multiple sclerosis. Produced via immunoSEQ multiplex PCR; TCRdb's table is partial and in-frame only. The sample lists 28,000 or so clones; 75% to 95% were seen once. Material: CD8+ T cells from peripheral blood mononuclear cells, obtained before pregnancy. These receptor sequences come from a female donor with multiple sclerosis, enrolled in a pregnancy study. CDR3s include the opening cysteine and the closing phenylalanine or tryptophan. A D gene is named only where the DNA matches it firmly. The size of a clone is reported for some rows only, either as once, few or many, or as a class for expanded clones.

DNA: TGTGCCAGCAGATCCGGGGTAGTTGAGACTGAAGCTTTCTTT
CDR3: CASRSGVVETEAFF
J: TRBJ1-1
V: TRBV6-5
size: -
D: -

DNA: TGTGCCAGCAGCATCGGGACTAGCGGGAGGAGGGACATTCAGTACTTC
CDR3: CASSIGTSGRRDIQYF
J: TRBJ2-4
V: TRBV9
size: -
D: TRBD2

DNA: TGCGCCAGCAGCCAAATGCAGGGACAGGCCGAACCAGATACGCAGTATTTT
CDR3: CASSQMQGQAEPDTQYF
J: TRBJ2-3
V: TRBV4-3
size: -
D: TRBD1

DNA: TGTGCCAGCAGCCCCTCAGGGGCCGGGGAGCTGTTTTTT
CDR3: CASSPSGAGELFF
J: TRBJ2-2
V: TRBV7-9
size: -
D: -

DNA: TGTGCCAGCAGCACCACTCTCATGAACACTGAAGCTTTCTTT
CDR3: CASSTTLMNTEAFF
J: TRBJ1-1
V: TRBV7-9
size: few
D: -

DNA: TGTGCCAGCAGCCTTAGCACTAGTGCCCAAGAGACCCAGTACTTC
CDR3: CASSLSTSAQETQYF
J: TRBJ2-5
V: TRBV6-5
size: -
D: -

DNA: TGTGCCAGCAGTCTAACAGAGGGGGCACCTGAAGCTTTCTTT
CDR3: CASSLTEGAPEAFF
J: TRBJ1-1
V: TRBV6-5
size: -
D: TRBD1

DNA: TGTGCCAGCAGCTTATTGGCGGCACCGTACAATGAGCAGTTCTTC
CDR3: CASSLLAAPYNEQFF
J: TRBJ2-1
V: TRBV7-9
size: -
D: -

DNA: TGTGCCAGCAGCGTAGGGGGGGAAACTGAAGCTTTCTTT
CDR3: CASSVGGETEAFF
J: TRBJ1-1
V: TRBV9
size: once
D: -

DNA: TGTGCCAGCAGCTTAGCCCTGAGCTGGGAGCAGTACTTC
CDR3: CASSLALSWEQYF
J: TRBJ2-7
V: TRBV7-2
size: -
D: -

DNA: TGTGCCAGCACCAATAGTCGAGGGGGTAATCAGCCCCAGCATTTT
CDR3: CASTNSRGGNQPQHF
J: TRBJ1-5
V: TRBV6-1
size: -
D: -

DNA: TGCGCCAGCAGCTACTGGACAGCCGCCCAAGAGACCCAGTACTTC
CDR3: CASSYWTAAQETQYF
J: TRBJ2-5
V: TRBV5-1
size: -
D: -

DNA: TGTGCCAGCAGCCTACAGGGCTGGAGCACTGAAGCTTTCTTT
CDR3: CASSLQGWSTEAFF
J: TRBJ1-1
V: TRBV6-5
size: -
D: -

DNA: TGTGCCAGCAGCTCAACTAGCGGGAGTTACCGTATAGCCAAAAACATTCAGTACTTC
CDR3: CASSSTSGSYRIAKNIQYF
J: TRBJ2-4
V: TRBV11-2
size: -
D: TRBD2

DNA: TGTGCCAGCAGCTTGGACAGGGGGCTCTCCTACGAGCAGTACTTC
CDR3: CASSLDRGLSYEQYF
J: TRBJ2-7
V: TRBV5-6
size: -
D: TRBD1

DNA: TGCGCCAGCAGCTTGGCTCCGACAGGGATAGGCGAAAAACTGTTTTTT
CDR3: CASSLAPTGIGEKLFF
J: TRBJ1-4
V: TRBV5-1
size: -
D: TRBD1

DNA: TGTGCCAGCAGCTTTTATCTGAGGGATCAGGCGGCCCAGTACTTC
CDR3: CASSFYLRDQAAQYF
J: TRBJ2-5
V: TRBV7-9
size: -
D: -

DNA: TGTGCCAGCAGTTTATCCGGGTATGGATACAATGAGCAGTTCTTC
CDR3: CASSLSGYGYNEQFF
J: TRBJ2-1
V: TRBV27
size: -
D: -

DNA: TGTGCCAGCAGTTTATTGACTAGCGGGAGAGACGAGCAGTACTTC
CDR3: CASSLLTSGRDEQYF
J: TRBJ2-7
V: TRBV27
size: once
D: TRBD2

DNA: TGTGCCAGCAGTAACCCCAGGGGGGACGGTACCTACGAGCAGTACTTC
CDR3: CASSNPRGDGTYEQYF
J: TRBJ2-7
V: TRBV2
size: -
D: -

DNA: TGTGCCAGTAGTATAGGGGCCAGAGGGGGTGAAAAACTGTTTTTT
CDR3: CASSIGARGGEKLFF
J: TRBJ1-4
V: TRBV19
size: -
D: -

DNA: TGCGCCAGCAGCCAACTGGGCTTAAGTGAAAAACTGTTTTTT
CDR3: CASSQLGLSEKLFF
J: TRBJ1-4
V: TRBV4-1
size: -
D: -

DNA: TGTGCCTGGAGTGTTTGGGACAGGAACACTGAAGCTTTCTTT
CDR3: CAWSVWDRNTEAFF
J: TRBJ1-1
V: TRBV30
size: -
D: TRBD1

DNA: TGTGCCAGTAGTATGCGGGGAAACCAGCCACAGCATTTT
CDR3: CASSMRGNQPQHF
J: TRBJ1-5
V: TRBV19
size: -
D: -

DNA: TGTGCCAGCGGAGAAGCGGAGGGGCCCTACAATGAGCAGTTCTTC
CDR3: CASGEAEGPYNEQFF
J: TRBJ2-1
V: TRBV27
size: -
D: -

DNA: TGTGCCAGCAGCTTAGCGGGAGGAAGAGATACGCAGTATTTT
CDR3: CASSLAGGRDTQYF
J: TRBJ2-3
V: TRBV7-6
size: -
D: -

DNA: TGTGCCAGCAGCTTCCCAGTAGGAGCCACAGATACGCAGTATTTT
CDR3: CASSFPVGATDTQYF
J: TRBJ2-3
V: TRBV7-2
size: -
D: -

DNA: TGTGCCAGCAGTTTATCAGGGGGCTATGGCTACACCTTC
CDR3: CASSLSGGYGYTF
J: TRBJ1-2
V: TRBV27
size: once
D: -

DNA: TGTGCCAGCAGCTTAGGCCAGGCTTTCTTT
CDR3: CASSLGQAFF
J: TRBJ1-1
V: TRBV13
size: few
D: -

DNA: TGTGCCAGCAGCCCCCGGGTGATAGCGGGAGTTCCCTACAATGAGCAGTTCTTC
CDR3: CASSPRVIAGVPYNEQFF
J: TRBJ2-1
V: TRBV7-9
size: -
D: TRBD2

DNA: TGTGCCAGCAGCTTATTTGATAGCGGGAGTCCACATGAGCAGTTCTTC
CDR3: CASSLFDSGSPHEQFF
J: TRBJ2-1
V: TRBV7-6
size: -
D: TRBD2

DNA: TGTGCCAGCAGCTCCCCGACTAGTGTGGGAGATACGCAGTATTTT
CDR3: CASSSPTSVGDTQYF
J: TRBJ2-3
V: TRBV7-2
size: -
D: -

DNA: TGTGCCAGCAGCATCGCCCTCGGGCCCCAGCATTTT
CDR3: CASSIALGPQHF
J: TRBJ1-5
V: TRBV5-6
size: -
D: -

DNA: TGTGCCAGCAGCGACCTCAGGAGCGGGGCTTACAATGAGCAGTTCTTC
CDR3: CASSDLRSGAYNEQFF
J: TRBJ2-1
V: TRBV11-1
size: -
D: TRBD2

DNA: TGTGCCAGCAGCCAGGGACTAGGCGAGACCCAGTACTTC
CDR3: CASSQGLGETQYF
J: TRBJ2-5
V: TRBV14
size: -
D: TRBD2

DNA: TGTGCCACCAGCAGAGATCTGGGCAGGGGTGAGCAGTACTTC
CDR3: CATSRDLGRGEQYF
J: TRBJ2-7
V: TRBV15
size: -
D: -

DNA: TGTGCCACCAGCAGACCACAGGGGGCGGGAACAGATACGCAGTATTTT
CDR3: CATSRPQGAGTDTQYF
J: TRBJ2-3
V: TRBV15
size: -
D: TRBD1

DNA: TGTGCCAGTAGTCCTAAAGCTTACGCTGAGAACACTGAAGCTTTCTTT
CDR3: CASSPKAYAENTEAFF
J: TRBJ1-1
V: TRBV19
size: once
D: -

DNA: TGTGCCAGCAGTTTGCCGACAGGGCGTTTAAGGAACAATGAGCAGTTCTTC
CDR3: CASSLPTGRLRNNEQFF
J: TRBJ2-1
V: TRBV27
size: -
D: TRBD1

DNA: TGTGCCAGCACCCCCCGGGACAGGGTATACGAGCAGTACTTC
CDR3: CASTPRDRVYEQYF
J: TRBJ2-7
V: TRBV28
size: once
D: TRBD1

DNA: TGTGCCAGCAGCCGAATCCCCACTCGCTCCTACAATGAGCAGTTCTTC
CDR3: CASSRIPTRSYNEQFF
J: TRBJ2-1
V: TRBV14
size: -
D: -